A selection of T cell receptor beta chains follows, all from one sample in a study of blood T cell repertoires in COVID-19. Sequencing used immunoSEQ multiplex PCR; TCRdb keeps in-frame clones, though not all of them. Of 210,000 or so clones listed, 80% are singletons. What was sequenced was PBMCs or T cells enriched from blood (not recorded which). These receptors were obtained from a woman between 35 and 50 years old with acute COVID-19. Both conserved end residues are part of each CDR3. The D gene is left open where the match is weak.

TRBV19 TRBD1 CASSIAAGGNEQFF
TRBV27 TRBD2 CASSPGGGGSSYNEQFF
TRBV30 NA CAWSFRVNTEAFF
TRBV5-1 TRBD1 CASSGDSLYGYTF
TRBV27 TRBD1 CASSLTGTGEFGNTIYF
TRBV30 NA CAWSGNRVAHTEAFF
TRBV4-3 NA CASSPGDFYGYTF
TRBV6-5 NA CASSSMWQEAFF
TRBV6-5 TRBD1 CASRLRGIDEKLFF
TRBV11-2 NA CASSSSLLPSDRTDTQYF
TRBV7-3 TRBD1 CASSLYQGAVEAFF
TRBV27 NA CASSPRQKNTEAFF
TRBV7-9 TRBD1 CASSLAPTGGGTGELFF
TRBV6-4 TRBD2 CASSDSGGGYNEQFF
TRBV7-9 NA CASSFMYTGELFF
TRBV10-3 TRBD1 CAISGRDRHTEAFF
TRBV19 TRBD2 CASSGLAPHNEQFF
TRBV7-9 NA CASSLTHNSGANVLTF
TRBV10-1 NA CASSESRGGLEGYTF
TRBV6-5 NA CASRYSMTGYTEAFF
TRBV4-3 NA CASSQTLRDTEAFF
TRBV7-8 TRBD1 CASSFRQGSANYGYTF
TRBV5-1 NA CASSLEPPQLPLHF
TRBV29-1 TRBD1 CSVNGQGVTNEQFF
TRBV30 NA CAWRDSTPAPLHF
TRBV7-9 TRBD1 CASSDWDRVGNTIYF
TRBV4-2 TRBD2 CASSQVTGGGSDTQYF
TRBV9 NA CASSVGVATNEKLFF
TRBV6-4 NA CASSRARGSEAFF
TRBV5-6 NA CASSLAGQGNTEAFF
TRBV18 NA CASSRGSAETQYF
TRBV28 TRBD2 CASRGPSGGAVSGANVLTF
TRBV25-1 NA CASSRQISTDTQYF
TRBV27 NA CASSPSGLGGELFF
TRBV3-1/TRBV3-2 TRBD2 CASSQEGLAKNIQYF
TRBV9 NA CASSATWALQETQYF
TRBV3-1/TRBV3-2 NA CASSQLPGAGNTIYF
TRBV7-8 NA CASSPLGRGVLYGYTF
TRBV28 TRBD1 CASSSITGQGTFNQPQHF
TRBV18 NA CASSPRQADSNYGYTF